This T cell receptor beta chain stems from a study of glioma-infiltrating T cells after dendritic cell vaccination. The J segment lost 6 bases and the V segment lost 3 bases, leaving 11 bases of the junction unmatched. Germline-derived CDR1 and CDR2 are SGHNT and YYREEE (reference sequence). This CDR3 region has 16 residues. Study conclusions and caveats: No direct clonality-survival link was found; a diverse polyclonal response may matter.

Note on this clone: The antigen is undetermined.

Measured with immunoSEQ multiplex PCR; TCRdb has only the in-frame clones, and not every one. The sample lists about 87,000 clones; 70% to 90% were seen once. This specimen was blood, taken before dendritic cell vaccination. The sequence derives from a human donor with glioblastoma. The chain carries TRBV5-4 and TRBJ2-1, with 8 bases matching TRBD1. CDR3: CASSSSGGTLANEQFF. The CDR3 nucleotides are TGTGCCAGCAGCTCGTCAGGGGGCACGTTAGCCAATGAGCAGTTCTTC.